The 9 T cell receptor beta chains listed next were all sequenced from one sample in a study of identical twins. TCRdb analysed the 5' RACE reads with MiXCR anew, one entry per CDR3 protein. Of 450,000 or so distinct CDR3 sequences listed, 15% to 20% were seen once; the top ten hold around 12%. The material sequenced was naive T cells sorted from blood. These receptor sequences come from a man aged 50 or older in good health.

This chain uses TRBV28 with TRBJ1-1, with D possibly matching TRBD1 (5 bases). This CDR3 contains 14 residues. Trimming pared 7 bases from V and 6 bases from J, leaving 18 bases between. The germline V gene encodes CDR1 MDHEN and CDR2 SYDVKM. The CDR3 region is CASTFQGVGAEAFF. As DNA, the CDR3 is TGTGCCAGCACCTTCCAGGGTGTAGGCGCTGAAGCTTTCTTT.

V and J are TRBV28 and TRBJ1-2; D gene uncertain. The germline gives CDR1 MDHEN, CDR2 SYDVKM. The CDR3 has 14 amino acids. V was clipped by 6 bases and J by 4 bases, with 15 bases between them. CDR3 nucleotides: TGTGCCAGCAGCTTACAGAGTCCGGGCTATGGCTACACCTTC. It specifies CASSLQSPGYGYTF.

The sample holds a few counts of this clonotype. This sequence joins TRBV12-3 or TRBV12-4 and TRBJ2-4; D is undetermined. The ends were cut back, 8 bases at V and 1 base at J, with 9 bases in the middle. This CDR3 is 13 amino acids long. This chain's CDR3 is CASGLGAKNIQYF. The CDR3 DNA reads TGTGCCAGCGGCCTTGGGGCCAAAAACATTCAGTACTTC.

This clonotype came up a few times. This chain uses TRBV5-1 with TRBJ2-7, with D perhaps matching TRBD2 (5 bases). The V gene lost 4 bases and the J gene lost 1 base, with 12 bases spanning the gap. CDR3 length equals 14 residues. Looked up from germline, CDR1 is SGHRS and CDR2 is YFSETQ. This CDR3 is CASSEQLDSYEQYF. The CDR3 DNA follows: TGCGCCAGCAGCGAACAACTAGATTCCTACGAGCAGTACTTC.

This clonotype has a count of ten or more. The chain couples TRBV9 to TRBJ2-5, with D maybe TRBD1 (6 bases). This CDR3 region has 13 residues. Looked up from germline, CDR1 is SGDLS and CDR2 is YYNGEE. With 3 bases removed from V and 5 bases from J, the gap between germline ends came to 11 bases. CDR3 loop: CASSGTGFETQYF. The CDR3 region has the DNA TGTGCCAGCAGCGGAACAGGGTTCGAGACCCAGTACTTC.

At least ten counts were recorded for this clonotype. The genes are TRBV6-2 or TRBV6-3 and TRBJ2-6, with D tentatively TRBD1 (5 bases). Germline CDR1 is MNHEY and CDR2 is SVGEGT. V was clipped by 1 base and J by 0 bases, with 19 bases between them. This CDR3 spans 20 amino acids. Written as DNA, the CDR3 is TGTGCCAGCAGTTACTACCCCCCAGGGTGGCTAGTCTCTGGGGCCAACGTCCTGACTTTC. It is translated as CASSYYPPGWLVSGANVLTF.

This chain uses TRBV20-1 with TRBJ2-3; 9 nucleotides align to TRBD2. J gave up 4 bases and V 0 bases, and 5 bases lay outside the gene matches. Per germline, CDR1 DFQATT and CDR2 SNEGSKA (reference sequence). CDR3 length equals 15 residues. CDR3 DNA: TGCAGTGCTAGAGATTTGCGGGGGGGCTCAGATACGCAGTATTTT. As protein: CSARDLRGGSDTQYF.

The chain combines TRBV19 with TRBJ1-5; TRBD1 might be the D (5 bases). V lost 3 bases and J lost 2, with 17 bases in between. This CDR3 region has 17 residues. Germline-derived CDR1 and CDR2 are LNHDA and SQIVND (reference sequence). The CDR3 protein is CASSISDGGWGNQPQHF. The CDR3 DNA follows: TGTGCCAGTAGTATTTCTGATGGGGGTTGGGGCAATCAGCCCCAGCATTTT.

This clonotype was detected a few times. V and J are TRBV12-5 and TRBJ2-7; D is unclear. The germline CDR1 and CDR2 sequences are LGHNT and FRNRAP. This CDR3 has 9 amino acids. V was clipped by 9 bases and J by 4 bases, with 4 bases between them. The DNA of the CDR3 is TGTGCTAGCCAGTACGAGCAGTACTTC. Its protein is CASQYEQYF.